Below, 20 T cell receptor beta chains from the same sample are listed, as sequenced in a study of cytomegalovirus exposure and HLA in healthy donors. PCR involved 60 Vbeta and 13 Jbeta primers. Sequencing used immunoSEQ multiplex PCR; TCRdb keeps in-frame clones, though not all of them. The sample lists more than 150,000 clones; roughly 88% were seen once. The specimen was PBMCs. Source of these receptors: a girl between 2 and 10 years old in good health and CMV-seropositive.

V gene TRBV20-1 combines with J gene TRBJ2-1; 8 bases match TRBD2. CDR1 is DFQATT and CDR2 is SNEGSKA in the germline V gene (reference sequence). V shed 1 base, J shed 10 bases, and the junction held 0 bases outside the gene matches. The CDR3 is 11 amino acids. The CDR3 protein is CSARVAGEQFF. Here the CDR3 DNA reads TGCAGTGCTAGAGTAGCGGGGGAGCAGTTCTTC.

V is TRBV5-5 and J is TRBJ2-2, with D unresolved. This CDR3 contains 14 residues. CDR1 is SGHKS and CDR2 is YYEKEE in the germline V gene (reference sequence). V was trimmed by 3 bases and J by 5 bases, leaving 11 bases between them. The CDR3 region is CASSSSLGTGELFF. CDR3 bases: TGTGCCAGCAGCTCGTCCCTAGGAACCGGGGAGCTGTTTTTT.

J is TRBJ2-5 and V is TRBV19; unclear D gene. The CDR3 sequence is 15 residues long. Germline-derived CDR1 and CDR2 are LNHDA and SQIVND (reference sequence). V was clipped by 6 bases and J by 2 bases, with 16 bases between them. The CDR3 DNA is TGTGCCAGTAGCCCCGAGGCGGCTGATCAAGAGACCCAGTACTTC. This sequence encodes CASSPEAADQETQYF.

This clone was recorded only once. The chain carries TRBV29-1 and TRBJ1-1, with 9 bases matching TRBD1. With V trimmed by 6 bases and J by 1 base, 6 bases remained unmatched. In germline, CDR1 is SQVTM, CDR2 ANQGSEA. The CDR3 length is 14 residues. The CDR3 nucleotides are TGCAGCGTCGGGGACAGGGTCACGAACACTGAAGCTTTCTTT. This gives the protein CSVGDRVTNTEAFF.

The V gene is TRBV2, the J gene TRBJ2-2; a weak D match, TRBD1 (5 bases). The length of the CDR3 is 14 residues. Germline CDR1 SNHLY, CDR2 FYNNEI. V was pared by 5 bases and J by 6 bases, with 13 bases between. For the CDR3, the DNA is TGTGCCAGCAGTATGACAGACTCACCCGGGGAGCTGTTTTTT. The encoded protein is CASSMTDSPGELFF.

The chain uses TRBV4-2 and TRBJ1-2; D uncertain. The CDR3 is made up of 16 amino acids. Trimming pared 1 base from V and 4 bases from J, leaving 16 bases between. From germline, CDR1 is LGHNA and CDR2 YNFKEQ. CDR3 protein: CASSQVGIGMSYGYTF. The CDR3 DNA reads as TGTGCCAGCAGCCAAGTAGGTATCGGGATGAGCTATGGCTACACCTTC.

The CDR3 is CASSQTRGTEKLFF. The CDR3 DNA is TGTGCCAGCAGCCAAACGAGGGGGACTGAAAAACTGTTTTTT. This rearrangement joins TRBV7-9 to TRBJ1-4, with D maybe TRBD1 (6 bases). Germline V CDR1 and CDR2: SEHNR, FQNEAQ (reference sequence). This CDR3 has 14 amino acids. Trimming stripped 5 bases from V and 7 bases from J, with 14 bases between.

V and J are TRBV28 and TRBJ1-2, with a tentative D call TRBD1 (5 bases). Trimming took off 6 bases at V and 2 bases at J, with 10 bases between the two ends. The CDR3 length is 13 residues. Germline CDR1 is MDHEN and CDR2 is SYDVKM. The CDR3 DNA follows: TGTGCCAGCAGGATAGGGGTCAACTATGGCTACACCTTC. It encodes CASRIGVNYGYTF.

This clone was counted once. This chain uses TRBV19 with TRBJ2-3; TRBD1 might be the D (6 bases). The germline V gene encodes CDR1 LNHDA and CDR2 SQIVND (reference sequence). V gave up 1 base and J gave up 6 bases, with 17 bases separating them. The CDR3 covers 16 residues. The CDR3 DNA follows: TGTGCCAGTAGTATAGGGTTGCGACAGGCCCAGGATACGCAGTATTTT. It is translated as CASSIGLRQAQDTQYF.

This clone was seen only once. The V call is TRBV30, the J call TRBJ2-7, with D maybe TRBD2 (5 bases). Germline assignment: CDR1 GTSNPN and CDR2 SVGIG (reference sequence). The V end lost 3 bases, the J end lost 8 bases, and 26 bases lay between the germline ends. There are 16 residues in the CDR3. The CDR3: CAWSRGARWTPTKQYF. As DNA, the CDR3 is TGTGCCTGGAGCCGAGGCGCCAGGTGGACTCCTACGAAGCAGTACTTC.

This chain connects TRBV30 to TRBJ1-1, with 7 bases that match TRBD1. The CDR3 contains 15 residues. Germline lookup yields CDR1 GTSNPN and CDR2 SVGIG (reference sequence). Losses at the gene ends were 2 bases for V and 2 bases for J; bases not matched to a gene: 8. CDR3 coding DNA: TGTGCCTGGAGTCCCCTGGTAGGGGGCAACACTGAAGCTTTCTTT. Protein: CAWSPLVGGNTEAFF.

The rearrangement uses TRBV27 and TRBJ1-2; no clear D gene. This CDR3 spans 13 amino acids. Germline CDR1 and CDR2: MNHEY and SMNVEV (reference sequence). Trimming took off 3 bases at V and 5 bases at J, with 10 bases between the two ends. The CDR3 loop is CASSFNRRYGYTF. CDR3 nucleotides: TGTGCCAGCAGTTTTAACAGAAGGTATGGCTACACCTTC.

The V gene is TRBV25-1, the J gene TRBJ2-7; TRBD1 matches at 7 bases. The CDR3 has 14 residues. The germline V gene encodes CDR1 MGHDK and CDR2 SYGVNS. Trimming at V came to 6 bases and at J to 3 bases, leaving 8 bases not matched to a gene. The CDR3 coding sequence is TGTGCCAGCAGACGGGACAGCACTTACTACGAGCAGTACTTC. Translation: CASRRDSTYYEQYF.

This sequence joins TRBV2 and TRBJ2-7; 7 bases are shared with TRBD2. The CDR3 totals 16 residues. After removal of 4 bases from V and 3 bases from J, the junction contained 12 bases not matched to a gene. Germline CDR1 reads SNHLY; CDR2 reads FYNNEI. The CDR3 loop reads CASSVGESGVGYEQYF. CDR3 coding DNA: TGTGCCAGCAGTGTGGGGGAGAGCGGGGTAGGCTACGAGCAGTACTTC.

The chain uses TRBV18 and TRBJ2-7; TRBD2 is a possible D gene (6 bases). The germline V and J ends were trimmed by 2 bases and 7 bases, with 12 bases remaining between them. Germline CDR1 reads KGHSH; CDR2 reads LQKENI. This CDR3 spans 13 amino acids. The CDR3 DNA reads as TGTGCCAGCTCACCATCGGCGGGGTCTGAGCAGTACTTC. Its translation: CASSPSAGSEQYF.

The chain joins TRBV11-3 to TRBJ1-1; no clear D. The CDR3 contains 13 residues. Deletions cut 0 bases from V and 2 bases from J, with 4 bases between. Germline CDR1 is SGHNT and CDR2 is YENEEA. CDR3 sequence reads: CASSLELNTEAFF. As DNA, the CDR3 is TGTGCCAGCAGCTTAGAGTTAAACACTGAAGCTTTCTTT.

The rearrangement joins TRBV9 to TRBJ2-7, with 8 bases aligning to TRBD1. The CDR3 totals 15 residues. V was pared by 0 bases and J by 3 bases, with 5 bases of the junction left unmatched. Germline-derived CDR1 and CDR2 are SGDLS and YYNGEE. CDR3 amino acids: CASSVGGQGFYEQYF. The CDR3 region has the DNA TGTGCCAGCAGCGTAGGAGGACAGGGTTTCTACGAGCAGTACTTC.

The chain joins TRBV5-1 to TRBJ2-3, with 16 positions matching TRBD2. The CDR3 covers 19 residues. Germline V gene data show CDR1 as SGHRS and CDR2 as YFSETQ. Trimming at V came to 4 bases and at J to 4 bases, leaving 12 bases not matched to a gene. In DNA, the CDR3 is TGCGCCAGCAGCCCTGACGTCCCGGGACTAGCGGGAGGGGCAGATACGCAGTATTTT. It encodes CASSPDVPGLAGGADTQYF.

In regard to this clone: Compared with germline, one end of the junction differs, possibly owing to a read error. The CDR3 loop reads CSSSFGATGYGATIYF. The CDR3 DNA reads TGTTCCAGCAGCTTTGGGGCGACAGGGTACGGGGCCACCATATATTTT. This rearrangement joins TRBV7-9 to TRBJ1-3; TRBD1 aligns across 7 bases. Germline lookup yields CDR1 SEHNR and CDR2 FQNEAQ (reference sequence). The CDR3 is 16 residues long. Full variable domain (remainder filled in from reference TRBV7-9 and TRBJ1-3): DTGVSQNPRHKITKRGQNVTFRCDPISEHNRLYWYRQTLGQGPEFLTYFQNEAQLEKSRLLSDRFSAERPKGSFSTLEIQRTEQGDSAMYLCSSSFGATGYGATIYFGEGSWLTVV.

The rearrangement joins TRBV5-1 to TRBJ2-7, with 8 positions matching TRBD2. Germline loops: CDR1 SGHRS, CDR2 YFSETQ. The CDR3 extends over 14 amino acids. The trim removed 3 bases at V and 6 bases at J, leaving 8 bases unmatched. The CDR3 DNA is TGCGCCAGCAGCTCGGGAGGGACAACGGCCGAGCAGTACTTC. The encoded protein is CASSSGGTTAEQYF.